Below are 27 T cell receptor beta chains sequenced from a single sample in a study of blood T cell repertoires in COVID-19. Clones were read by immunoSEQ multiplex PCR, and TCRdb kept only the in-frame ones, dropping some. The table records more than 350,000 clones, roughly nine tenths of them present only once. Source material: PBMCs or T cells enriched from blood (not recorded which). These receptors all come from a man younger than 35 who had recovered from COVID-19.

The gene calls are TRBV18 and TRBJ2-2; TRBD1 matches at 10 bases. V was pared by 2 bases and J by 1 base, with 7 bases of the junction left unmatched. The CDR3 runs to 18 residues. Germline assignment: CDR1 KGHSH and CDR2 LQKENI. This CDR3 reads CASSPYRDRGLNTGELFF. The CDR3 nucleotides are TGTGCCAGCTCACCATACCGGGACAGGGGTCTGAACACCGGGGAGCTGTTTTTT.

V usage is TRBV9 and J usage is TRBJ1-2; D is unresolved. Germline assignment: CDR1 SGDLS and CDR2 YYNGEE. Trimming removed 0 bases at V and 0 bases at J, with 9 bases between. The CDR3 length is 15 residues. CDR3 amino acids: CASSVDPVPNYGYTF. As DNA, the CDR3 is TGTGCCAGCAGCGTAGATCCAGTGCCTAACTATGGCTACACCTTC.

The chain has TRBV6-5 and TRBJ1-6, with 8 positions matching TRBD1. Germline V gene lookup returns CDR1 MNHEY and CDR2 SVGAGI. V shed 6 bases and J 5 bases; nucleotides not matched to a gene: 6. The CDR3 extends over 15 amino acids. The CDR3 is CASSTRTGHNSPLHF. CDR3 in DNA: TGTGCCAGCAGCACTAGGACAGGGCATAATTCACCCCTCCACTTT.

This clone occurred once. The genes are TRBV5-1 and TRBJ1-6; tentative D call: TRBD1 (5 bases). This CDR3 is built from 13 residues. V lost 8 bases and J lost 7, with 13 bases in between. From germline, CDR1 is SGHRS and CDR2 YFSETQ. In DNA form, the CDR3 reads TGCGCCAGTCGGGACTTGGAGAATTCACCCCTCCACTTT. This codes for CASRDLENSPLHF.

The V call is TRBV6-2 or TRBV6-3, the J call TRBJ1-2; D is undetermined. The V and J ends lost 2 bases and 4 bases respectively, with 17 bases between them. The CDR3 has 16 amino acids. Germline-derived CDR1 and CDR2 are MNHEY and SVGEGT. The CDR3, as DNA: TGTGCCAGCAGTTACCCCCCGGTCGGTCCCTCCTATGGCTACACCTTC. Encoded protein: CASSYPPVGPSYGYTF.

The chain links TRBV6-5 to TRBJ2-7, with D possibly being TRBD2 (6 bases). Trimming stripped 6 bases from V and 6 bases from J, with 18 bases between. Germline V CDR1 and CDR2: MNHEY, SVGAGI. This CDR3 has 14 residues. The CDR3 is CASSAGGGWIEQYF. The CDR3 nucleotides read TGTGCCAGCAGCGCCGGGGGTGGTTGGATCGAGCAGTACTTC.

The rearrangement links TRBV6-5 to TRBJ1-2, with D tentatively TRBD1 (5 bases). V lost 9 bases, J lost 3 bases, and 20 bases lay in between. The CDR3 is 15 amino acids. Germline V gene sequence: CDR1 MNHEY, CDR2 SVGAGI. The CDR3 nucleotides are TGTGCCAGTGGCCGGCAGGGCTTGGTTGACTATGGCTACACCTTC. Residues: CASGRQGLVDYGYTF.

This rearrangement joins TRBV5-5 to TRBJ2-7, with D possibly TRBD2 on 5 matching bases. Deletions cut 6 bases from V and 1 base from J, with 17 bases between. The CDR3 is 15 residues long. Per the germline V gene, CDR1 is SGHKS and CDR2 is YYEKEE (reference sequence). CDR3 sequence reads: CASTRSRELSYEQYF. In DNA form, the CDR3 reads TGTGCCAGCACCCGATCAAGGGAGTTATCCTACGAGCAGTACTTC.

A remark on this clone: At one end the junction does not follow the germline gene, possibly because of a read error. The chain carries TRBV5-6 and TRBJ1-5, with D possibly matching TRBD1 (6 bases). This CDR3 contains 13 residues. The germline gives CDR1 SGHDT, CDR2 YYEEEE. CDR3 sequence: CASTLRGNQPQHF. CDR3 DNA sequence: TGTGCCAGCACCTTGAGGGGGAATCAGCCCCAGCATTTT.

The chain employs TRBV28 and TRBJ2-2, with 13 bases that match TRBD2. CDR1 and CDR2 (germline): MDHEN, SYDVKM. V dropped 5 bases and J dropped 6; count of bases not matched to a gene: 3. There are 15 residues in the CDR3. CDR3 sequence: CASSTSGRAAGELFF. The CDR3 DNA reads TGTGCCAGCAGTACTAGCGGGAGGGCAGCCGGGGAGCTGTTTTTT.

The V gene is TRBV27, the J gene TRBJ1-4; possibly TRBD1 for D (5 bases). Germline loops: CDR1 MNHEY, CDR2 SMNVEV (reference sequence). The CDR3 has 14 residues. Trimming removed 7 bases from V and 8 bases from J, with 17 bases in between. Here the CDR3 DNA reads TGTGCCAGCAACAGTCGGCAGGGAGGGGAAAAACTGTTTTTT. Protein: CASNSRQGGEKLFF.

This clone was detected once. The J gene is TRBJ1-3, the V gene TRBV7-9; no reliable D call. Trimming stripped 1 base from V and 0 bases from J, with 13 bases between. CDR3 length: 17 amino acids. Germline CDR1 SEHNR, CDR2 FQNEAQ (reference sequence). The CDR3, as DNA: TGTGCCAGCAGCTTAGGATGGCCAGTGGCCTCTGGAAACACCATATATTTT. Residues: CASSLGWPVASGNTIYF.

This clone was counted a single time. The chain couples TRBV18 to TRBJ2-1; perhaps TRBD2 as D (5 bases). Germline assignment: CDR1 KGHSH and CDR2 LQKENI. Trimming took off 3 bases at V and 8 bases at J, with 14 bases between the two ends. This CDR3 is built from 14 residues. Here the CDR3 DNA reads TGTGCCAGCTCACCGGGAGAGCCCCGGGATGAGCAGTTCTTC. Protein: CASSPGEPRDEQFF.

The chain is built from TRBV27 and TRBJ1-2, with D perhaps matching TRBD1 (6 bases). This CDR3 region has 15 residues. Germline CDR1 reads MNHEY; CDR2 reads SMNVEV (reference sequence). Trimming cost V 0 bases and J 7 bases, with 15 bases left between them. The CDR3 protein is CASSLSGGGAGGYTF. Here the CDR3 DNA reads TGTGCCAGCAGTTTATCGGGGGGGGGCGCGGGTGGCTACACCTTC.

This clone occurred once. The CDR3 region has the DNA TGTGCCAGCAGTTTCTGGCAGATAGAGACCCAGTACTTC. Its translation: CASSFWQIETQYF. J is TRBJ2-5 and V is TRBV12-3 or TRBV12-4; D remains unclear. Trimming removed 3 bases at V and 4 bases at J, with 9 bases between. The CDR3 covers 13 residues.

This clone showed up just once. The chain combines TRBV2 with TRBJ1-1; 7 nucleotides agree with TRBD1. CDR3 length: 15 amino acids. Unmatched junction bases numbered 5, after V lost 4 bases and J lost 0 bases. CDR1 is SNHLY and CDR2 is FYNNEI in the germline V gene. The CDR3 DNA sequence: TGTGCCAGCAGTGGACAGGGTTCCATGAACACTGAAGCTTTCTTT. It translates to CASSGQGSMNTEAFF.

Written as DNA, the CDR3 is TGCGCCAGCAGCCCCGAGGGACAGGGAGGCCCTATCAATCAGCCCCAGCATTTT. Residues: CASSPEGQGGPINQPQHF. The chain has TRBV5-1 and TRBJ1-5; 9 nucleotides align to TRBD1. The CDR3 runs to 18 residues. Germline CDR1 and CDR2: SGHRS and YFSETQ. V lost 4 bases, J lost 3 bases, and 14 bases stayed unmatched. Looking up the rest from reference TRBV5-1 and TRBJ1-5 gives the full variable domain: KAGVTQTPRYLIKTRGQQVTLSCSPISGHRSVSWYQQTPGQGLQFLFEYFSETQRNKGNFPGRFSGRQFSNSRSEMNVSTLELGDSALYLCASSPEGQGGPINQPQHFGDGTRLSIL.

The chain carries TRBV27 and TRBJ1-6, with D possibly TRBD1 on 6 matching bases. This CDR3 has 16 residues. The ends were cut back, 0 bases at V and 10 bases at J, with 16 bases in the middle. The germline V gene has CDR1 MNHEY and CDR2 SMNVEV (reference sequence). CDR3 loop: CASSLSYRVRGSPLHF. The CDR3 bases are TGTGCCAGCAGTTTATCTTACAGGGTTCGTGGCTCACCCCTCCACTTT.

The CDR3, as DNA: TGTGCCAGCAGCTCCGAGGAGGTGGAAGGCTACACCTTC. Its translation is CASSSEEVEGYTF. The chain uses TRBV7-8 and TRBJ1-2; D gene unclear. This CDR3 has 13 amino acids. V shed 4 bases and J shed 8 bases, with 14 bases lying between them. CDR1 and CDR2 from the germline V gene are SGHVS and FQNEAQ.

J is TRBJ1-2 and V is TRBV29-1; D gene ambiguous. V was shortened by 7 bases and J by 1 base, with 10 bases between the two germline ends. Germline CDR1 reads SQVTM; CDR2 reads ANQGSEA. The CDR3 extends over 12 amino acids. The CDR3 sequence is CSGVSDNYGYTF. The CDR3 nucleotides read TGCAGCGGCGTGAGTGATAACTATGGCTACACCTTC.

The V call is TRBV6-5, the J call TRBJ1-1, with D maybe TRBD1 (6 bases). The CDR3 is made up of 15 amino acids. Between the trimmed V and J ends, which lost 2 bases and 3 bases, there was a span of 13 bases. The germline CDR1 and CDR2 sequences are MNHEY and SVGAGI. The DNA for the CDR3 is TGTGCCAGCAGTTACCTACAGGGTCTGGACACTGAAGCTTTCTTT. Its protein product is CASSYLQGLDTEAFF.

The gene calls are TRBV7-9 and TRBJ1-3; D possibly corresponds to TRBD1 (5 bases). Trimming took off 4 bases at V and 3 bases at J, with 10 bases between the two ends. CDR3 length: 14 residues. CDR1 and CDR2 from the germline V gene are SEHNR and FQNEAQ (reference sequence). DNA for the CDR3: TGTGCCAGCAGCTCTCAGGGTTTTGGAAACACCATATATTTT. Its protein is CASSSQGFGNTIYF.

The V gene is TRBV7-9, the J gene TRBJ1-2, with 9 bases identical to TRBD1. The CDR3 length is 12 residues. J gave up 11 bases and V 4 bases, and 5 bases lay outside the gene matches. From germline, CDR1 is SEHNR and CDR2 FQNEAQ (reference sequence). The CDR3 loop is CASSWTGEGYTF. The CDR3 DNA is TGTGCCAGCAGCTGGACAGGGGAGGGATACACCTTC.

J is TRBJ1-1 and V is TRBV7-3; D possibly corresponds to TRBD1 (6 bases). Trimming cost V 0 bases and J 8 bases, with 10 bases left between them. This CDR3 spans 13 amino acids. Germline V gene lookup returns CDR1 SGHTA and CDR2 FQGTGA. This CDR3 is CASSLTSQGEAFF. The CDR3 DNA reads as TGTGCCAGCAGCTTAACTTCACAGGGAGAAGCTTTCTTT.

The V gene is TRBV15, the J gene TRBJ2-1; 7 nucleotides line up with TRBD2. CDR3 size: 13 residues. Losses at the gene ends were 0 bases for V and 15 bases for J; bases not matched to a gene: 8. Germline V lookup: CDR1 LNHNV, CDR2 YYDKDF (reference sequence). The CDR3 DNA sequence: TGTGCCACCAGCAGAGATTTGGCGGGAGACGGGTTCTTC. The encoded protein is CATSRDLAGDGFF.

This clone was counted between two and nine times. The rearrangement uses TRBV11-2 and TRBJ2-1; 8 nucleotides align to TRBD2. The germline CDR1 and CDR2 sequences are SGHAT and FQNNGV. V lost 0 bases to trimming and J lost 4 bases; unmatched junction nucleotides: 2. The CDR3 runs to 15 residues. CDR3 region: CASSLETSVYNEQFF. The DNA for the CDR3 is TGTGCCAGCAGCTTAGAGACTAGCGTATACAATGAGCAGTTCTTC. The whole variable domain, filled in from reference TRBV11-2 and TRBJ2-1, reads EAGVAQSPRYKIIEKRQSVAFWCNPISGHATLYWYQQILGQGPKLLIQFQNNGVVDDSQLPKDRFSAERLKGVDSTLKIQPAKLEDSAVYLCASSLETSVYNEQFFGPGTRLTVL.

This chain links TRBV19 with TRBJ2-6; TRBD1 agrees at 8 bases. The CDR3 spans 18 residues. V lost 4 bases, J lost 2 bases, and 10 bases stayed unmatched. Germline-derived CDR1 and CDR2 are LNHDA and SQIVND (reference sequence). Written as DNA, the CDR3 is TGTGCCAGTAGTACCCCTAACAGGGGGAAACCTGGGGCCAACGTCCTGACTTTC. It translates to CASSTPNRGKPGANVLTF.